The 13 T cell receptor beta chains below were found in one sample sequenced in a study of T-cell reconstitution after alpha-beta-depleted transplantation in children. The TCRbeta library incorporated unique molecular identifiers. MiXCR, run by TCRdb on the PCR reads, gives a single entry per CDR3 protein. The sample lists about 310,000 distinct CDR3 sequences, around 25% occurring once. The material sequenced was PBMCs, mostly from graft donor cells, taken 180 days after TCRalphabeta/CD19-depleted stem cell transplant. These receptors were collected from a male patient aged 10-17 years who had a stem cell transplant for acute lymphoblastic leukemia, so the T cells may come from the graft donor.

This clonotype has just a few counts. This chain uses TRBV12-3 or TRBV12-4 with TRBJ1-2; a possible D gene is TRBD1 (5 bases). This CDR3 spans 14 amino acids. V gave up 7 bases and J gave up 8 bases, with 20 bases separating them. The DNA of the CDR3 is TGTGCCAGCACTGCCGGGGCAGCAGTTAGCGGCTACACCTTC. Protein product: CASTAGAAVSGYTF.

This clonotype appeared a few times. This chain links TRBV7-8 with TRBJ2-4, with D possibly TRBD1 on 6 matching bases. The CDR3 is 17 residues long. The germline CDR1 and CDR2 sequences are SGHVS and FQNEAQ. V was pared by 3 bases and J by 0 bases, with 15 bases between. Here the CDR3 DNA reads TGTGCCAGCAGCTTCAACCCGTTACAGGGAGCCAAAAACATTCAGTACTTC. Translation: CASSFNPLQGAKNIQYF.

V is TRBV7-2 and J is TRBJ1-5, with 9 nucleotides matching TRBD1. The germline V gene has CDR1 SGHTA and CDR2 FQGNSA. The J segment lost 0 bases and the V segment lost 5 bases, leaving 8 bases of the junction unmatched. There are 17 residues in the CDR3. CDR3 nucleotides: TGTGCCAGCAGCCGGGACAGGGACAGGTATAGCAATCAGCCCCAGCATTTT. Its translation is CASSRDRDRYSNQPQHF.

In its sample, this clonotype was seen a few times. V usage is TRBV7-8 and J usage is TRBJ1-2; TRBD1 agrees at 7 bases. The CDR3 length is 15 residues. The germline CDR1 and CDR2 sequences are SGHVS and FQNEAQ. V lost 0 bases and J lost 5; bases outside the gene matches: 6. CDR3 amino acids: CASSLARDSPYGYTF. The CDR3 DNA is TGTGCCAGCAGCTTAGCCCGGGACAGCCCATATGGCTACACCTTC.

This chain uses TRBV19 with TRBJ2-1; no clear D gene. Germline V gene lookup returns CDR1 LNHDA and CDR2 SQIVND (reference sequence). The CDR3 consists of 14 residues. Trimming stripped 6 bases from V and 6 bases from J, with 15 bases between. The CDR3, as DNA: TGTGCCAGTAGCCTGACACCCAGGATCAATGAGCAGTTCTTC. This sequence encodes CASSLTPRINEQFF.

This clonotype has ten or more counts. The chain links TRBV12-3 or TRBV12-4 to TRBJ2-1, with D maybe TRBD2 (6 bases). V was pared by 4 bases and J by 8 bases, with 15 bases between. The CDR3 length is 14 residues. CDR3 amino acids: CASSSKYGGHEQFF. The CDR3 DNA is TGTGCCAGCAGTTCGAAGTATGGAGGGCATGAGCAGTTCTTC.

This clonotype turned up a few times. The rearrangement uses TRBV5-1 and TRBJ2-7, with D maybe TRBD2 (5 bases). Germline CDR1 reads SGHRS; CDR2 reads YFSETQ. The CDR3 loop spans 14 amino acids. Trimming stripped 4 bases from V and 7 bases from J, with 18 bases between. This chain's CDR3 is CASSPPSGWREQYF. In DNA, the CDR3 is TGCGCCAGCAGCCCCCCCAGTGGGTGGAGGGAGCAGTACTTC.

This clonotype has only a few counts. The V call is TRBV5-1, the J call TRBJ2-1; the match to TRBD1 covers 7 bases. There are 17 residues in the CDR3. J was trimmed by 0 bases and V by 5 bases; bases with no gene match: 11. In germline, CDR1 is SGHRS, CDR2 YFSETQ. The CDR3 DNA reads TGCGCCAGCAGAGGGTACAGGGGAAGGGTCTCCTACAATGAGCAGTTCTTC. Residues: CASRGYRGRVSYNEQFF.

This clonotype has just a few counts. J is TRBJ1-6 and V is TRBV7-2, with no clear D. Germline V gene sequence: CDR1 SGHTA, CDR2 FQGNSA. V lost 5 bases and J 9 bases, leaving 11 bases between the germline ends. The CDR3 totals 13 residues. For the CDR3, the DNA is TGTGCCAGCAGCCTCCAGGAGGGTTCACCCCTCCACTTT. Its protein is CASSLQEGSPLHF.

The J gene is TRBJ2-6, the V gene TRBV20-1; D is unresolved. V dropped 3 bases and J dropped 4 bases, with 13 bases sitting between them. The CDR3 spans 15 residues. Germline V gives CDR1 DFQATT, CDR2 SNEGSKA (reference sequence). The DNA of the CDR3 is TGCAGTGCTAGTCCCGGCCGCTCGGGGGCCAACGTCCTGACTTTC. The encoded protein is CSASPGRSGANVLTF.

The chain is built from TRBV6-1 and TRBJ1-5; possible D gene TRBD1, 5 bases. The germline gives CDR1 MNHNS, CDR2 SASEGT. The germline V and J ends were trimmed by 6 bases and 4 bases, with 13 bases remaining between them. The CDR3 consists of 14 residues. CDR3 residues: CASSAGTGNQPQHF. CDR3 sequence (DNA): TGTGCCAGCAGCGCCGGGACGGGGAATCAGCCCCAGCATTTT.

This chain uses TRBV12-3 or TRBV12-4 with TRBJ2-3; 8 nucleotides match TRBD2. The ends lost 1 base at V and 2 bases at J; junction bases unmatched: 5. This CDR3 contains 16 residues. The CDR3 loop reads CASSLGSGAYTDTQYF. CDR3 sequence (DNA): TGTGCCAGCAGTTTAGGTAGCGGGGCTTACACAGATACGCAGTATTTT.

This clonotype was counted a few times. The chain couples TRBV12-3 or TRBV12-4 to TRBJ2-7; D is perhaps TRBD2 (7 bases). The CDR3 covers 14 residues. V lost 3 bases and J 2 bases, leaving 11 bases between the germline ends. This CDR3 reads CASSFGGPTYEQYF. Here the CDR3 DNA reads TGTGCCAGCAGTTTCGGGGGGCCGACCTACGAGCAGTACTTC.